This T cell receptor (beta chain) is from a study of shared clonotypes between healthy human individuals. Study-wide context: Plates per donor: three CD4 naive, three CD4 memory, two CD8 naive, one CD8 memory.

Broader study findings: Clonotypes shared by all four sorted-subset donors had higher generation probabilities than non-shared clonotypes. Sharing across a handful of donors was seen in 4.5% to 6.5% of naive CD4 clonotypes.

This CDR3 region has 17 residues. Deletions cut 0 bases from V and 5 bases from J, with 17 bases between. Germline CDR1 and CDR2: LGHNT and FRNRAP. Clones were sequenced by immunoSEQ multiplex PCR, and TCRdb holds only the in-frame ones, with some missing. The sample has some 1 million clones; about 74% are singletons. Turning to this clone: What it recognizes is unknown.

The investigators split CD4+ cells into a CD45RA+ naive subset and a CD45RA-negative memory subset. Sequenced sample: memory CD4+ T cells sorted from blood. Subset specified: CD45RA-negative fraction. V gene TRBV12-5 combines with J gene TRBJ1-3; D unclear. The TCR originated in a man younger than 35 in good health. The CDR3 protein is CASGLVRRRTQRNTIYF. The CDR3 coding sequence is TGTGCTAGTGGTTTGGTACGAAGAAGAACCCAAAGAAACACCATATATTTT.